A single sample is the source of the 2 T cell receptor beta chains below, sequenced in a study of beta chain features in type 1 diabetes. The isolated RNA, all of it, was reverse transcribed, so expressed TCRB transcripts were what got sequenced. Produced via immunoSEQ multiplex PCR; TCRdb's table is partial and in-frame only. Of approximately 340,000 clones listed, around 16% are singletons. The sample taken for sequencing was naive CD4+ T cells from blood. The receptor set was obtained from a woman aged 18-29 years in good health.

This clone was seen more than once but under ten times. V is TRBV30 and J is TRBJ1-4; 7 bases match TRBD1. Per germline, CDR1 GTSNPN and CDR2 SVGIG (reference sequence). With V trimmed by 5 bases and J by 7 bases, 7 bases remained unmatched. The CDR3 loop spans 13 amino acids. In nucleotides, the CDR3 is TGTGCCTGGGCACAGGGGCCCCCTGAAAAACTGTTTTTT. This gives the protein CAWAQGPPEKLFF.

The CDR3, as DNA: TGTGCCAGTAGTATGACAGGAACTGGCTACGAGCAGTACTTC. This codes for CASSMTGTGYEQYF. The chain couples TRBV19 to TRBJ2-7, with D perhaps matching TRBD1 (6 bases). Germline V gene lookup returns CDR1 LNHDA and CDR2 SQIVND (reference sequence). This CDR3 comprises 14 residues. Trimming cost V 3 bases and J 3 bases, with 12 bases left between them.